This TCR beta chain originates from a study of cytomegalovirus exposure and HLA in healthy donors (dated by TCRdb to the late 2010s). Study-level background: An earlier analysis of under 600 of the donors reported 250 to 300 Gb of sequence data and 117 million unique TCR beta sequences from around 200 million T cells. To study patterns of TCR occurrence, a later analysis re-analyzed previously published TCR beta repertoires from several hundred donors and added high-resolution HLA genotyping. Among a few hundred genotyped donors of the cohort, an average of 235,054 unique TCR beta nucleotide sequences were sequenced per donor, roughly 18% of them non-productive. An earlier analysis of around 540 of the donors applied high-throughput TCR beta sequencing to assess whether each TCR beta V gene segment acted as functional or pseudogenic. Along with the approximately 620-subject first cohort, a separate validation cohort of over 90 different subjects was used. The later analysis used no new phenotypic data to find candidate immune exposures, relying instead on TCR beta sequences and their occurrence across donors. To predict cytomegalovirus infection status, the study combined high-throughput TCR immunosequencing, statistical association of individual TCRs with disease status, and machine learning. Typing coverage differed by locus: A, B, C, DRB1 and DQB1 were typed in roughly 620-640 donors, DQA1 in about 510, DPA1 in approximately 610, and DPB1 in about 450. Roughly 300 gigabases of sequencing data and around 85 million unique TCR sequences made up an early release that covered about 640 HLA-typed donors. Every repertoire in the discovery cohort had been generated on one and the same sequencing platform. A later genetic analysis used genome-wide SNP genotypes for about 65% of the 666 donors, treating that subset as a discovery cohort. Donor age, sex, ethnicity and CMV serostatus were collected together with the repertoire data. The aim of the study was to test whether cataloging public T cell receptors could identify signatures of past pathogen exposure. Using immunosequencing, the study profiled T cell repertoires from about 650 subjects and related those repertoires to cytomegalovirus serostatus. A few DR-DQ haplotypes were handled as single units for association and clustering because linkage in the cohort was strong. Among the 398 genotyped donors, approximately 81% belonged to the genetic ancestry cluster associated with self-reported Caucasian donors. Class I and class II HLA loci were covered by the typing at four-digit resolution.

The cohort was made up of around 720 healthy bone marrow donors. Cohort members were all nominally healthy when sampled, although unrecorded immune exposures were likely present. The donor was CMV seronegative and was included in the group of approximately 350 seronegative cohort members. Every donor gave a peripheral blood sample, and the peripheral blood mononuclear cells from that sample were used for TCR beta sequencing. The Qiagen DNeasy Blood Extraction Kit was used to extract genomic DNA from the blood cell samples. As to this clone: This clone's antigen is unknown. Base quality data are lacking; no much larger clone is found one base away.

Receptors were amplified or captured by the immunoSEQ multiplex PCR assay. For the multiplex PCR, a mixture combining 60 forward primers for TCR Vbeta segments and 13 reverse primers for TCR Jbeta segments was used. The CDR3 region of rearranged TCR beta genes was amplified from genomic DNA with a multiplex PCR assay. The Illumina HiSeq System was used to sequence the amplified TCR beta libraries as 87-base-pair reads. The study's own analysis went as follows. In a later analysis, tens of millions of unique TCR beta chains were counted across the 650 to 700 repertoires, and around 11 million of these chains were shared by at least two donors. To remove PCR and sequencing errors, raw reads were error-corrected and collapsed into unique sequences using a nearest-neighbor algorithm that merged closely related sequences. Alignment of CDR3 sequences to IMGT reference sequences was used to assign V, D and J gene segments. Each retained sequence needed at least a six-nucleotide match to both a V gene segment and a J gene segment. Rearrangements were classified as productive when the CDR3 lacked stop codons and remained in frame with V and J, and all other rearrangements were classified as non-productive. CDR3 was defined according to IMGT convention as the region running from the second conserved V-encoded cysteine to the conserved J-encoded phenylalanine. In an earlier analysis of around 600 of the donors, sequences lacking an unambiguous match to a single V gene segment were excluded. An earlier analysis of some 610 of the donors called V segments functional above 56.7% productive rearrangements and segregating when the between-donor standard deviation exceeded 5%. A statistical classification framework was built to diagnose cytomegalovirus status from the catalog of TCR beta chain sequences. In a later analysis, V and J genes were assigned by comparing TCR nucleotide sequences against IMGT/GENE-DB human TR gene sequences. Using the TCRdist pipeline, a later analysis assigned CDR3 sequences along with most-parsimonious VDJ recombination scenarios. In a later analysis, each TCR beta chain was defined by its CDR3 amino acid sequence together with its V-gene family, and reads lacking a unique V-gene family were excluded. To address suspected cross-contamination and a sequencing artifact, a later analysis removed a few hundred highly shared, low-generation-probability nucleotide sequences. A later analysis calculated a clonal expansion index for each public chain from normalized within-repertoire ranks of inferred template counts. In a later analysis, generation probabilities were computed with a VDJ recombination model fitted to out-of-frame rearrangements, and the resulting probabilities were checked against IGoR. A later analysis scored TCR-TCR, TCR-HLA and TCR-CMV co-occurrence with hypergeometric tests, applying a repertoire-size bias correction to TCR pairs. To estimate false discovery rates, a later analysis permuted the HLA or CMV assignments 20 times. In a later analysis, co-occurring TCRs were grouped with DBSCAN, and TCRdist sequence similarity was added when clustering was performed within HLA-allele-positive subsets. For co-occurrence clustering, repertoires with fewer than 30,000 or more than 120,000 public chains were excluded, along with roughly 5 repertoires with anomalous nucleotide sharing. The immuneACCESS repertoire file appears here via TCRdb, limited to in-frame rearrangements. These files lack a portion of the clones; in checked studies, under half of the deficit traces to unresolved V genes, and the cause of the others is not known. V, J and clone size reflect that table, while D and trimming were determined from the DNA. The sample records 220,000 or so clones, around 73% of which are singletons. 3.8% of the sample belongs to the ten largest clones.

V drops 1 base and J drops 3 bases, leaving 9 bases in between. CDR1 is given as MNHEY and CDR2 as SVGAGI, both from the germline V gene. From the cysteine through the phenylalanine, the CDR3 covers 15 amino acids. CDR3 DNA only is kept here, 45 bases in frame from base 1. The paper's findings and limits, for the study overall: The earlier analysis of approximately 540 of the donors excluded 15 to 20 rarely observed V segments, including chromosome 9 orphons, because counts were too low. Across donors, most TCR sequences were observed very rarely, whereas some public TCRs were present in many individuals. A later analysis reported that several top co-occurrence clusters appeared linked to parvovirus B19, influenza, CMV and Epstein-Barr virus. Most CMV-associated TCR beta chains appeared to be HLA-restricted in a later analysis, and the HLA associations seemed to be driven largely by CMV exposure. For the cohort, immune exposure information was limited to CMV serostatus. In a later analysis, HLA-associated TCR beta chains showed more clonal expansion and lower generation probabilities than non-associated chains that were equally common. According to a later analysis, TCR association rates differed among HLA loci, with DRB1 alleles showing the most associated TCRs and HLA-C alleles showing the fewest. HLA typing was unavailable for some donors at each locus, so association tests used only the typed subset. In both the original and validation cohorts, the classifier was reported to diagnose cytomegalovirus status with high specificity and sensitivity. Linkage disequilibrium might explain the correlated functional status among segregating V segments, but an unknown experimental factor could not be ruled out. A further reported finding was that TCR beta sequences accurately predicted the HLA-A and HLA-B alleles for most subjects in the first cohort. According to the authors, the approach could potentially be generalized to other disease states and immunological phenotypes. In an earlier analysis of 587 of the donors, most TCR beta V segments appeared in productive rearrangements about 87% or about 30% of the time, broadly matching IMGT annotations. V-gene and J-gene trimming of TCR beta chains was associated with a missense DCLRE1C variant in a later genetic analysis, and the association was replicated in an independent cohort. A few of the identified cytomegalovirus-associated TCR beta chains were confirmed in vitro to be specific for cytomegalovirus antigens. The study gave a list of about 170 TCR beta chains associated with cytomegalovirus. A cluster of highly shared sequence variants was judged likely to represent a technical artifact of the sequencing pipeline. The presence/absence analyses assumed that sequencing depth was roughly uniform across donors, and that assumption may not be true. In a later genetic analysis, fewer N-insertions in productive TCRs were reported among donors in an Asian-associated ancestry cluster than the roughly 700-donor mean. Because the 87-base-pair reads could not distinguish some IMGT-functional V segments, including TRBV6-2 and TRBV6-3, those segments were excluded. When HLA alleles, especially DR and DQ, strongly co-occurred, attributing TCR associations to individual alleles was difficult. Specific HLA alleles were associated with 18,000 or so TCR beta sequences at a false discovery rate of 0.05 in a later analysis. The cohort was sequenced for TCR beta chains only, and without alpha or paired-chain data the features that could be detected were limited.

The chain is encoded by TRBV6-5 joined to TRBJ2-2; TRBD2 is a possible D gene, resting on 6 matching bases. The receptor was isolated from a male donor in good health and CMV-seronegative. The source material was PBMCs. Here the CDR3 is given as CASSYLGGDTGELFF. The DNA is TGTGCCAGCAGTTACTTGGGGGGAGACACCGGGGAGCTGTTTTTT.